One and the same sample provided the 2 T cell receptor beta chains below, sequenced in a study of breast tumors, draining lymph nodes, adjacent tissues. The lymph nodes were axillary draining lymph nodes from breast cancer patients. TCRdb independently ran MiXCR on the multiplex PCR reads; one entry per CDR3 protein. The table lists about 130,000 distinct CDR3 sequences, approximately 22% of them singletons. The material sequenced was axillary lymph node tissue. The source is a female donor with breast cancer. Some clones in this sample may be carry-over from other donors' samples.

Notes on this clonotype: A much larger clone differs from this one at a single base, so this may be a read error. The chain carries TRBV2 and TRBJ2-1, with D perhaps TRBD1 or TRBD2 (6 bases each). The V end lost 8 bases, the J end lost 1 base, and 15 bases lay between the germline ends. The germline V gene has CDR1 SNHLY and CDR2 FYNNEI. This CDR3 is built from 15 residues. CDR3 protein: CASGVEGGSYNEQFF. CDR3 coding DNA: TGTGCCAGCGGTGTTGAGGGGGGTTCCTACAATGAGCAGTTCTTC.

This clonotype came up once. A read error is possible here, since a much larger clone lies one base away. The chain carries TRBV5-4 and TRBJ2-2; possibly TRBD2 for D (6 bases). The germline CDR1 and CDR2 sequences are SGHNT and YYREEE (reference sequence). This CDR3 comprises 14 residues. The CDR3 reads CASGLRENTGELFF. Here the CDR3 DNA reads TGTGCCAGCGGCTTGCGGGAGAACACCGGGGAGCTGTTTTTT. Full variable domain (outside the CDR3, taken from reference TRBV5-4 and TRBJ2-2): ETGVTQSPTHLIKTRGQQVTLRCSSQSGHNTVSWYQQALGQGPQFIFQYYREEENGRGNFPPRFSGLQFPNYSSELNVNALELDDSALYLCASGLRENTGELFFGEGSRLTVL.